This entry describes one T cell receptor (beta chain). Antigen: not known. The sample belongs to a study of T cell repertoires in cytomegalovirus infection. TCRdb used MiXCR to reprocess the reads, holding one entry per CDR3 protein. The table has about 310,000 distinct CDR3 sequences, 25% seen once. V gave up 0 bases and J gave up 3 bases; unmatched junction bases: 4. The CDR3 covers 16 residues. Germline V CDR1 and CDR2: MGHRA, YSYEKL. The sequencing here drew on cultured PBMCs, taken from culture after CMV antigen stimulation. J is TRBJ1-5 and V is TRBV4-1, with 8 positions matching TRBD1. This receptor was obtained from a human donor in good health (CMV status not recorded). Some clones in this sample may be carry-over from other donors' samples. CDR3 in DNA: TGCGCCAGCAGCCAAGAACAGGGGGGGATCAATCAGCCCCAGCATTTT. Encoded protein: CASSQEQGGINQPQHF.